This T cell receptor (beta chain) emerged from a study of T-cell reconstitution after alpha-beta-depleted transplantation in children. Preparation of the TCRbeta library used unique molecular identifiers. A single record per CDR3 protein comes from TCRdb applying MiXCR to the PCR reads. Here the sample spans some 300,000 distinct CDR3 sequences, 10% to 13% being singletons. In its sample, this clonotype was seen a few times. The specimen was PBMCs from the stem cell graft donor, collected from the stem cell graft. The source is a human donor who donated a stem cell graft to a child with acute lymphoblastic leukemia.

DNA for the CDR3: TGCAGCACATTTGGGCAGGGGGCGAATGAGCAGTTCTTC. Its protein product is CSTFGQGANEQFF. The J gene is TRBJ2-1, the V gene TRBV29-1; 8 bases are shared with TRBD1. The CDR3 is 13 amino acids. V dropped 8 bases and J dropped 7; count of bases not matched to a gene: 10. Germline assignment: CDR1 SQVTM and CDR2 ANQGSEA.